Each of the 30 T cell receptor beta chains below was sequenced from the same sample in a study of T cell responses to AZD1222 COVID-19 vaccine. Profiling relied on immunoSEQ multiplex PCR, and the TCRdb table lists in-frame clones only, not all of them. Among about 73,000 clones listed, approximately 92% were seen once. The sample was peripheral blood, taken 28 days after the second AZD1222 dose. These receptors all stem from an adult who received the AZD1222 COVID-19 vaccine.

The J gene is TRBJ2-7, the V gene TRBV5-1, with TRBD2 identical over 13 bases. There are 15 residues in the CDR3. The germline V gene encodes CDR1 SGHRS and CDR2 YFSETQ. The ends lost 3 bases at V and 1 base at J; junction bases unmatched: 1. The CDR3 DNA is TGCGCCAGCAGCTCGGGACTAGCGGGGTCCTACGAGCAGTACGTC. Protein sequence: CASSSGLAGSYEQYV.

This chain links TRBV9 with TRBJ2-7; 7 positions agree with TRBD1. Trimming at V came to 4 bases and at J to 1 base, leaving 8 bases not matched to a gene. Germline CDR1 and CDR2: SGDLS and YYNGEE. The CDR3 has 15 amino acids. The CDR3 nucleotides are TGTGCCAGCAGCCCACGGGACAGCCAGTCCTACGAGCAGTACTTC. The encoded protein is CASSPRDSQSYEQYF.

The chain has TRBV20-1 and TRBJ1-1; D remains ambiguous. Germline CDR1 is DFQATT and CDR2 is SNEGSKA (reference sequence). The CDR3 has 11 residues. The V gene lost 3 bases and the J gene lost 7 bases, with 9 bases spanning the gap. This CDR3 is CSASEVVEAFF. Written as DNA, the CDR3 is TGCAGTGCTAGCGAGGTAGTTGAAGCTTTCTTT.

The V and J genes are TRBV5-4 and TRBJ2-1, with D perhaps TRBD2 (6 bases). This CDR3 has 16 amino acids. Germline CDR1 reads SGHNT; CDR2 reads YYREEE (reference sequence). V shed 0 bases and J shed 0 bases, with 10 bases lying between them. CDR3: CASSLAAGRSYNEQFF. CDR3 DNA sequence: TGTGCCAGCAGCTTGGCAGCGGGCCGCTCCTACAATGAGCAGTTCTTC. The full variable domain, rest sourced from reference TRBV5-4 and TRBJ2-1, is ETGVTQSPTHLIKTRGQQVTLRCSSQSGHNTVSWYQQALGQGPQFIFQYYREEENGRGNFPPRFSGLQFPNYSSELNVNALELDDSALYLCASSLAAGRSYNEQFFGPGTRLTVL.

This clone was picked up one time. The V gene is TRBV12-3 or TRBV12-4, the J gene TRBJ1-2, with a tentative D call TRBD1 (6 bases). The ends were cut back, 6 bases at V and 0 bases at J, with 8 bases in the middle. The CDR3 runs 13 residues. CDR3 sequence (DNA): TGTGCCAGCAGCAGGACAGCTAACTATGGCTACACCTTC. It yields the protein CASSRTANYGYTF.

This sequence joins TRBV15 and TRBJ1-2; no firm D call. The V end was cut by 1 base, the J end by 1 base, with 10 bases between. This CDR3 has 15 amino acids. The germline V gene has CDR1 LNHNV and CDR2 YYDKDF (reference sequence). CDR3: CATSRVPGLNYGYTF. The CDR3 nucleotides are TGTGCCACCAGCAGAGTACCGGGCCTTAACTATGGCTACACCTTC.

This chain links TRBV7-2 with TRBJ1-1, with unresolved D. Germline-derived CDR1 and CDR2 are SGHTA and FQGNSA. There are 14 residues in the CDR3. The V and J ends lost 3 bases and 0 bases respectively, with 8 bases between them. The CDR3 here is CASSLVHMNTEAFF. CDR3 nucleotides: TGTGCCAGCAGCTTGGTCCACATGAACACTGAAGCTTTCTTT.

The chain recombines TRBV6-5 with TRBJ1-2; unclear D gene. This CDR3 has 14 amino acids. V shed 6 bases and J shed 4 bases, with 15 bases lying between them. Germline V gene data show CDR1 as MNHEY and CDR2 as SVGAGI. CDR3 nucleotides: TGTGCCAGCAGCCCCGGCCGGGGTGGCTATGGCTACACCTTC. Translating it yields CASSPGRGGYGYTF.

A few counts support this clone. V is TRBV3-1 (or the pseudogene TRBV3-2) and J is TRBJ1-1; no clear D gene. Germline V gene lookup returns CDR1 LGHDT and CDR2 YNNKEL (reference sequence). The V gene lost 4 bases and the J gene lost 7 bases, with 13 bases spanning the gap. The CDR3 has 13 residues. The CDR3 is CASSLGRTNEAFF. CDR3 DNA sequence: TGTGCCAGCAGCCTCGGACGGACGAATGAAGCTTTCTTT.

V gene TRBV7-2 combines with J gene TRBJ2-2; the match to TRBD2 covers 9 bases. V lost 3 bases and J lost 4; bases outside the gene matches: 9. Looked up from germline, CDR1 is SGHTA and CDR2 is FQGNSA. The CDR3 is 17 residues long. CDR3: CASSFGGRGSSTGELFF. CDR3 DNA: TGTGCCAGCAGCTTCGGCGGGAGGGGGTCGAGCACCGGGGAGCTGTTTTTT.

The chain uses TRBV4-3 and TRBJ1-6; 7 nucleotides match TRBD1. The CDR3 extends over 14 amino acids. Germline-derived CDR1 and CDR2 are LGHNA and YSLEER. V dropped 4 bases and J dropped 4; count of bases not matched to a gene: 1. CDR3 coding DNA: TGCGCCAGCAGCCGGGACAGTTATAATTCACCCCTCCACTTT. Its protein product is CASSRDSYNSPLHF.

The chain couples TRBV6-5 to TRBJ2-2; TRBD2 aligns across 7 bases. CDR1 MNHEY and CDR2 SVGAGI come from the germline V gene. The V and J ends lost 6 bases and 5 bases, in that order; junction bases with no gene match: 6. This CDR3 is built from 14 residues. The CDR3 region has the DNA TGTGCCAGCAGCCCAGGACTAGGGACCGGGGAGCTGTTTTTT. It specifies CASSPGLGTGELFF.

In this sample, this clone turned up once. The chain links TRBV18 to TRBJ2-4; D ambiguous. The CDR3 has 13 residues. V was trimmed by 2 bases and J by 9 bases, leaving 11 bases between them. Germline V lookup: CDR1 KGHSH, CDR2 LQKENI. The CDR3 region is CASSPEELGIQYF. The CDR3 nucleotides read TGTGCCAGCTCACCAGAGGAACTGGGCATTCAGTACTTC. The variable domain in full, with the rest retrieved from reference TRBV18 and TRBJ2-4, is NAGVMQNPRHLVRRRGQEARLRCSPMKGHSHVYWYRQLPEEGLKFMVYLQKENIIDESGMPKERFSAEFPKEGPSILRIQQVVRGDSAAYFCASSPEELGIQYFGAGTRLSVL.

The gene calls are TRBV19 and TRBJ1-1; 11 bases align to TRBD1. The CDR3 has 16 amino acids. V lost 5 bases to trimming and J lost 0 bases; unmatched junction nucleotides: 5. CDR1 is LNHDA, CDR2 SQIVND, per germline (reference sequence). Written as DNA, the CDR3 is TGTGCCAGTAGTGCAAGGACAGGGGGCATGAACACTGAAGCTTTCTTT. Translating it yields CASSARTGGMNTEAFF.

This chain connects TRBV5-1 to TRBJ2-6; 7 bases line up with TRBD1. Looked up from germline, CDR1 is SGHRS and CDR2 is YFSETQ. Unmatched junction bases numbered 4, after V lost 4 bases and J lost 0 bases. The length of the CDR3 is 16 residues. CDR3 bases: TGCGCCAGCAGCCGTGGGGACAGCTCTGGGGCCAACGTCCTGACTTTC. Its translation: CASSRGDSSGANVLTF.

The chain uses TRBV19 and TRBJ1-2, with TRBD1 identical over 8 bases. V trimming: 7 bases; J trimming: 5 bases; junction bases outside the gene matches: 9. CDR3 length equals 14 residues. CDR1 LNHDA and CDR2 SQIVND come from the germline V gene (reference sequence). CDR3 bases: TGTGCCAGTAACACAGGGGGTATACTATATGGCTACACCTTC. This encodes CASNTGGILYGYTF.

This rearrangement joins TRBV9 to TRBJ2-1, with D unresolved. The germline V gene has CDR1 SGDLS and CDR2 YYNGEE. Trimming took 0 bases from V and 1 from J, leaving 5 bases between them. The CDR3 length is 14 residues. DNA of the CDR3: TGTGCCAGCAGCGTAGGGGGTTCCTACAATGAGCAGTTCTTC. It is translated as CASSVGGSYNEQFF.

The genes are TRBV6-4 and TRBJ2-1; 9 nucleotides agree with TRBD2. The CDR3 is 15 residues long. Trimming at V came to 5 bases and at J to 0 bases, leaving 2 bases not matched to a gene. Germline V CDR1 and CDR2: MRHNA, SNTAGT. The DNA of the CDR3 is TGTGCCAGCAGTTCGACTAGCGGCTCCTACAATGAGCAGTTCTTC. Its translation is CASSSTSGSYNEQFF.

The genes are TRBV4-1 and TRBJ1-5; possible D gene TRBD1, 5 bases. The CDR3 has 15 amino acids. V dropped 0 bases and J dropped 4 bases, with 10 bases sitting between them. CDR1 and CDR2 (germline): MGHRA, YSYEKL. DNA for the CDR3: TGCGCCAGCAGCCAAGAGAGGACACTAAATCAGCCCCAGCATTTT. It codes for CASSQERTLNQPQHF.

V is TRBV7-9 and J is TRBJ2-1; a weak D match, TRBD1 (7 bases). Trimming cost V 4 bases and J 5 bases, with 15 bases left between them. Germline CDR1 reads SEHNR; CDR2 reads FQNEAQ (reference sequence). This CDR3 is built from 15 residues. CDR3 sequence reads: CASSSRQGLDNEQFF. CDR3 nucleotide sequence: TGTGCCAGCAGCTCCAGACAGGGACTTGACAATGAGCAGTTCTTC.

J is TRBJ2-7 and V is TRBV10-3, with D hard to call. The V gene lost 6 bases and the J gene lost 3 bases, with 12 bases spanning the gap. The CDR3 has 13 residues. Germline V gene sequence: CDR1 ENHRY, CDR2 SYGVKD. In DNA form, the CDR3 reads TGTGCCATCAGCGAAGGTACAAACTACGAGCAGTACGTC. Its translation: CAISEGTNYEQYV.

The chain recombines TRBV5-4 with TRBJ1-1, with D possibly matching TRBD1 (5 bases). Germline V CDR1 and CDR2: SGHNT, YYREEE (reference sequence). CDR3 length equals 15 residues. The ends were cut back, 2 bases at V and 3 bases at J, with 14 bases in the middle. CDR3 coding DNA: TGTGCCAGCAGCTTCAGTCAGGGAGATTACACTGAAGCTTTCTTT. It specifies CASSFSQGDYTEAFF. Full variable domain (outside the CDR3, taken from reference TRBV5-4 and TRBJ1-1): ETGVTQSPTHLIKTRGQQVTLRCSSQSGHNTVSWYQQALGQGPQFIFQYYREEENGRGNFPPRFSGLQFPNYSSELNVNALELDDSALYLCASSFSQGDYTEAFFGQGTRLTVV.

The V and J genes are TRBV2 and TRBJ1-1; TRBD1 agrees at 7 bases. CDR3 length: 13 amino acids. Per the germline V gene, CDR1 is SNHLY and CDR2 is FYNNEI. After removal of 7 bases from V and 6 bases from J, the junction contained 8 bases not matched to a gene. The CDR3 region has the DNA TGTGCCAGCAACGCTAGACAGGGCCCTGAAGCTTTCTTT. Amino acid sequence: CASNARQGPEAFF. Drawing the rest from reference TRBV2 and TRBJ1-1, the complete variable domain is EPEVTQTPSHQVTQMGQEVILRCVPISNHLYFYWYRQILGQKVEFLVSFYNNEISEKSEIFDDQFSVERPDGSNFTLKIRSTKLEDSAMYFCASNARQGPEAFFGQGTRLTVV.

This chain connects TRBV5-1 to TRBJ2-2; D call uncertain. The V and J ends lost 7 bases and 1 base respectively, with 8 bases between them. Per the germline V gene, CDR1 is SGHRS and CDR2 is YFSETQ. This CDR3 has 13 amino acids. CDR3 nucleotide sequence: TGCGCCAGCGCCCCTCAGAACACCGGGGAGCTGTTTTTT. It specifies CASAPQNTGELFF.

This clone occurred a few times. The rearrangement uses TRBV2 and TRBJ2-1; no reliable D call. The CDR3 loop spans 14 amino acids. Per germline, CDR1 SNHLY and CDR2 FYNNEI. Between the trimmed V and J ends, which lost 8 bases and 7 bases, there was a span of 18 bases. The CDR3 DNA reads as TGTGCCAGCCACGGAGCCCGGTTGAGGAATGAGCAGTTCTTC. Protein: CASHGARLRNEQFF.

This clone was observed a single time. This sequence joins TRBV3-1 (or the pseudogene TRBV3-2) and TRBJ1-2; 7 bases align to TRBD1. The CDR3 covers 14 residues. Per the germline V gene, CDR1 is LGHDT and CDR2 is YNNKEL (reference sequence). V dropped 1 base and J dropped 4; count of bases not matched to a gene: 3. CDR3 sequence: CASSQVTGSYGYTF. The CDR3 DNA reads TGTGCCAGCAGCCAAGTGACAGGGAGCTATGGCTACACCTTC.

J is TRBJ1-5 and V is TRBV25-1; TRBD1 is a possible D gene (6 bases). The germline CDR1 and CDR2 sequences are MGHDK and SYGVNS. V was clipped by 3 bases and J by 7 bases, with 16 bases between them. The length of the CDR3 is 15 residues. The CDR3 DNA is TGTGCCAGCAGTGAGGGGGGCCCAAGTAGGCAGCCCCAGCATTTT. Translated, it gives CASSEGGPSRQPQHF.

The chain is built from TRBV9 and TRBJ2-2; D gene ambiguous. Germline V gene lookup returns CDR1 SGDLS and CDR2 YYNGEE. The CDR3 is 17 residues long. V shed 1 base and J shed 2 bases, with 15 bases lying between them. CDR3 residues: CASSVLPAVPNTGELFF. CDR3 sequence (DNA): TGTGCCAGCAGCGTATTGCCGGCAGTCCCTAACACCGGGGAGCTGTTTTTT.

This clone was detected only once. This chain uses TRBV18 with TRBJ1-2, with unresolved D. Germline V gene sequence: CDR1 KGHSH, CDR2 LQKENI. V lost 5 bases, J lost 4 bases, and 11 bases lay in between. The CDR3 covers 13 residues. CDR3: CASSNSRLYGYTF. For the CDR3, the DNA is TGTGCCAGCTCAAACTCCAGGCTCTATGGCTACACCTTC.

This sequence joins TRBV5-4 and TRBJ2-2, with 9 bases that match TRBD2. The length of the CDR3 is 16 residues. Per germline, CDR1 SGHNT and CDR2 YYREEE (reference sequence). V was clipped by 3 bases and J by 7 bases; unmatched bases: 10. This CDR3 is CASSSPASGVYGELFF. In nucleotides, the CDR3 is TGTGCCAGCAGCTCTCCGGCTAGCGGGGTATACGGGGAGCTGTTTTTT.